The 17 T cell receptor beta chains in this list originate from one sample, sequenced in a study of blood T cell repertoires in COVID-19. Generated by immunoSEQ multiplex PCR, the TCRdb table keeps only in-frame clones and is missing some. In the table there are around 60,000 clones, 70% to 90% of which are singletons. The material sequenced was peripheral blood. The receptors originated from a human donor in a cohort sampled during active COVID-19.

V gene TRBV30 combines with J gene TRBJ1-3; 7 bases align to TRBD1. Germline V gene lookup returns CDR1 GTSNPN and CDR2 SVGIG (reference sequence). V gave up 7 bases and J gave up 0 bases; unmatched junction bases: 6. The CDR3 loop spans 14 amino acids. The CDR3 DNA sequence: TGTGCCTCTCGGACAGGCTACTCTGGAAACACCATATATTTT. The encoded protein is CASRTGYSGNTIYF.

The chain uses TRBV4-3 and TRBJ2-1, with 9 bases aligning to TRBD2. The germline CDR1 and CDR2 sequences are LGHNA and YSLEER. This CDR3 comprises 15 residues. Trimming took 2 bases from V and 5 from J; bases not matched to a gene: 4. CDR3 in amino acids: CASSQIAGAHNEQFF. The CDR3 DNA reads TGCGCCAGCAGCCAAATAGCGGGAGCGCACAATGAGCAGTTCTTC.

CDR3 DNA sequence: TGTGCCAGCAGCTATCCGGGGACCTACGAGCAGTACTTC. Encoded protein: CASSYPGTYEQYF. The rearrangement joins TRBV5-4 to TRBJ2-7, with a tentative D call TRBD2 (5 bases). Per the germline V gene, CDR1 is SGHNT and CDR2 is YYREEE (reference sequence). CDR3 length: 13 amino acids. Trimming shortened V by 3 bases and J by 2 bases, and 9 bases separated the two germline ends. Filled out from reference TRBV5-4 and TRBJ2-7, the complete variable domain reads ETGVTQSPTHLIKTRGQQVTLRCSSQSGHNTVSWYQQALGQGPQFIFQYYREEENGRGNFPPRFSGLQFPNYSSELNVNALELDDSALYLCASSYPGTYEQYFGPGTRLTVT.

The CDR3 loop reads CASSLGTFSDYEQFF. The CDR3, as DNA: TGTGCCAGCAGTTTAGGGACATTCTCGGATTATGAGCAGTTCTTC. The V gene is TRBV27, the J gene TRBJ2-1; possibly TRBD1 for D (6 bases). There are 15 residues in the CDR3. From germline, CDR1 is MNHEY and CDR2 SMNVEV (reference sequence). Trimming removed 2 bases from V and 8 bases from J, with 16 bases in between.

In DNA, the CDR3 is TGTGCCAGCAGCTTGAGACAAAAGGGGAAAAACTATGGCTACACCTTC. As protein: CASSLRQKGKNYGYTF. The chain combines TRBV5-6 with TRBJ1-2, with D tentatively TRBD1 (5 bases). This CDR3 contains 16 residues. Germline CDR1 is SGHDT and CDR2 is YYEEEE. With 1 base removed from V and 2 bases from J, the gap between germline ends came to 15 bases.

V is TRBV4-1 and J is TRBJ2-4; 7 nucleotides align to TRBD1. Trimming at V came to 0 bases and at J to 9 bases, leaving 14 bases not matched to a gene. The V gene's germline CDR1 is MGHRA and CDR2 YSYEKL. The CDR3 has 17 amino acids. DNA of the CDR3: TGCGCCAGCAGCCAAGAAACCCACGGACAGGCATCGACCATTCAGTACTTC. Translating gives CASSQETHGQASTIQYF.

The rearrangement joins TRBV4-3 to TRBJ1-4; unclear D gene. The germline V gene encodes CDR1 LGHNA and CDR2 YSLEER. V lost 0 bases and J lost 2, with 10 bases in between. This CDR3 is built from 16 residues. The CDR3 protein is CASSQDRVETNEKLFF. The CDR3, as DNA: TGCGCCAGCAGCCAAGATCGAGTAGAGACTAATGAAAAACTGTTTTTT.

This clone was seen only a few times. The chain is built from TRBV7-9 and TRBJ2-3, with 8 positions matching TRBD2. CDR1 is SEHNR and CDR2 is FQNEAQ in the germline V gene (reference sequence). There are 14 residues in the CDR3. With V trimmed by 3 bases and J by 4 bases, 3 bases remained unmatched. The CDR3 is CASSFAGGSDTQYF. Here the CDR3 DNA reads TGTGCCAGCAGCTTCGCGGGAGGTTCAGATACGCAGTATTTT.

The V and J genes are TRBV6-2 or TRBV6-3 and TRBJ2-3, with 9 bases fitting TRBD2. CDR1 and CDR2 (germline): MNHEY, SVGEGT. After removal of 6 bases from V and 11 bases from J, the junction contained 15 bases not matched to a gene. This CDR3 has 15 amino acids. CDR3 in DNA: TGTGCCAGCAGCCTTTCGGCGGGGGGGCAAAATAAGCAGTATTTT. Protein: CASSLSAGGQNKQYF.

The rearrangement links TRBV19 to TRBJ2-7; a weak D match, TRBD2 (5 bases). Trimming pared 5 bases from V and 0 bases from J, leaving 11 bases between. CDR1 LNHDA and CDR2 SQIVND come from the germline V gene (reference sequence). CDR3 length equals 14 residues. The CDR3, as DNA: TGTGCCAGTAGTGGCGGGCGTAGCTCCTACGAGCAGTACTTC. It specifies CASSGGRSSYEQYF.

The chain uses TRBV4-3 and TRBJ1-5, with D tentatively TRBD1 (5 bases). The CDR3 has 16 amino acids. CDR1 and CDR2 (germline): LGHNA, YSLEER. The V end lost 0 bases, the J end lost 10 bases, and 19 bases lay between the germline ends. This CDR3 is CASSQDRYRGGEPQHF. The CDR3 DNA follows: TGCGCCAGCAGCCAAGATCGGTATCGGGGGGGGGAACCCCAGCATTTT.

The chain links TRBV15 to TRBJ2-5; tentative D call: TRBD1 (6 bases). This CDR3 is built from 14 residues. The V end lost 4 bases, the J end lost 1 base, and 10 bases lay between the germline ends. The germline V gene encodes CDR1 LNHNV and CDR2 YYDKDF (reference sequence). The CDR3, as DNA: TGTGCCACCAGCATAGGACAGATCCAAGAGACCCAGTACTTC. Translated, it gives CATSIGQIQETQYF. Filled out from reference TRBV15 and TRBJ2-5, the complete variable domain reads DAMVIQNPRYQVTQFGKPVTLSCSQTLNHNVMYWYQQKSSQAPKLLFHYYDKDFNNEADTPDNFQSRRPNTSFCFLDIRSPGLGDTAMYLCATSIGQIQETQYFGPGTRLLVL.

The chain recombines TRBV7-2 with TRBJ2-7, with 10 bases aligning to TRBD2. This CDR3 has 15 residues. Germline V CDR1 and CDR2: SGHTA, FQGNSA. Unmatched junction bases numbered 7, after V lost 1 base and J lost 7 bases. DNA for the CDR3: TGTGCCAGCAGCTTAGACAGCGGGGGGGCCATAGAGCAGTACTTC. Its protein is CASSLDSGGAIEQYF.

This sequence joins TRBV24-1 and TRBJ2-1, with D possibly matching TRBD2 (7 bases). Germline CDR1 is KGHDR and CDR2 is SFDVKD. Between the trimmed V and J ends, which lost 1 base and 10 bases, there was a span of 10 bases. The CDR3 runs to 13 residues. The CDR3 sequence: CATSDFGGREQFF. In DNA form, the CDR3 reads TGTGCCACCAGTGATTTCGGGGGGCGCGAGCAGTTCTTC.

A word on this clone: Compared with germline, one end of the junction differs, possibly owing to a read error. V and J are TRBV4-3 and TRBJ2-6; 8 bases match TRBD1. Looked up from germline, CDR1 is LGHNA and CDR2 is YSLEER. The CDR3 spans 16 residues. CDR3 region: CARSRQGSSGANVLTF. CDR3 sequence (DNA): TGCGCCCGCAGCCGACAGGGGAGCTCTGGGGCCAACGTCCTGACTTTC.

This clone showed up just a few times. This chain connects TRBV6-6 to TRBJ1-5; D unresolved. V lost 2 bases to trimming and J lost 11 bases, with 10 bases between them. The CDR3 sequence is 12 residues long. Germline CDR1 MNHNY, CDR2 SVGAGI (reference sequence). CDR3 nucleotide sequence: TGTGCCAGCAGTTACGGTTCCGGGGCCCAGCATTTT. Protein: CASSYGSGAQHF.

This clone was observed a few times. The V gene is TRBV4-3, the J gene TRBJ2-7, with 8 nucleotides matching TRBD2. V was clipped by 2 bases and J by 2 bases; unmatched bases: 5. Germline CDR1 reads LGHNA; CDR2 reads YSLEER. The CDR3 spans 15 residues. The CDR3 sequence: CASSQSILAAYEQYF. The CDR3 DNA reads TGCGCCAGCAGCCAATCGATACTAGCGGCCTACGAGCAGTACTTC.